This T cell receptor beta chain is drawn from a study of cytomegalovirus exposure and HLA in healthy donors. Overall study findings and caveats: Reported results showed that the classifier diagnosed cytomegalovirus status with high specificity and sensitivity.

Germline CDR1 reads ENHRY; CDR2 reads SYGVKD. The ends were cut back, 2 bases at V and 2 bases at J, with 16 bases in the middle. The CDR3 runs 16 residues. As for this clone: Its antigen is unidentified.

The PCR employed 60 Vbeta primers together with 13 Jbeta primers. Generated by immunoSEQ multiplex PCR, the TCRdb table keeps only in-frame clones and is missing some. Found here are 30,000 to 50,000 clones, approximately 63% of them singletons; the top ten hold around 3.9%. Input material: PBMCs. The TCR was taken from a man aged 35-49 years in good health and CMV-seronegative. The rearrangement uses TRBV10-3 and TRBJ2-7; a weak D match, TRBD2 (5 bases). In DNA, the CDR3 is TGTGCCATCAGTGAGAGGCCGGGAATAGATCCCTACGAGCAGTACTTC. This sequence encodes CAISERPGIDPYEQYF.